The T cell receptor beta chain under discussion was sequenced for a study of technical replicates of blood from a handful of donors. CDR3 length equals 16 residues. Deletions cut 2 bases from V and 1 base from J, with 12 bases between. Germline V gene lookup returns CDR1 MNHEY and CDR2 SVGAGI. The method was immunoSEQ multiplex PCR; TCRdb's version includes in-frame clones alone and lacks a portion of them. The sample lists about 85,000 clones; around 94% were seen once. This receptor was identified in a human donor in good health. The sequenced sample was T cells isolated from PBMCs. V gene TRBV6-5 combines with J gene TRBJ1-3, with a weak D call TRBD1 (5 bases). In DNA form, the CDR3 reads TGTGCCAGCAGTTACGGAGGGGCCCGATCTGGAAACACCATATATTTT. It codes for CASSYGGARSGNTIYF.